These 17 T cell receptor beta chains were sequenced from one sample in a study of blood T cells in healthy people across ages (dated by TCRdb to the mid-2010s). Libraries were built with 5' RACE. Sequencing used an Illumina HiSeq 2500. A second about 7 to 12 cycle PCR used a sample-barcoded 5' primer and a J-beta primer mix. The raw public data were reprocessed by TCRdb itself: fastp quality trimming at Q25, MiXCR clonotype calling, in-frame beta chains only. Merged by CDR3 protein, the rows form single entries marked with the most common genes and DNA. The sample contains 730,000 or so distinct CDR3 sequences, more than 40% of them found a single time. Of the sample, 20% to 25% is held by the ten largest clones. The sequenced sample consisted of blood. The receptors shown here come from a woman aged 60-75 years in good health.

This clonotype was observed a few times. The chain joins TRBV6-6 to TRBJ1-5; 7 nucleotides agree with TRBD1. The germline gives CDR1 MNHNY, CDR2 SVGAGI (reference sequence). The V and J ends lost 5 bases and 12 bases, in that order; junction bases with no gene match: 4. This CDR3 has 11 residues. The CDR3 spells CASSQGQNQHF. In DNA, the CDR3 is TGTGCCAGCAGTCAGGGACAGAACCAGCATTTT.

The chain combines TRBV10-3 with TRBJ2-7, with 11 bases fitting TRBD1. The CDR3 has 13 amino acids. From germline, CDR1 is ENHRY and CDR2 SYGVKD. J lost 4 bases, V lost 6 bases, and 2 bases had no gene match. The CDR3, as DNA: TGTGCCATCAGCGGACAGGGGGCTTACGAGCAGTACTTC. Translating gives CAISGQGAYEQYF.

V and J are TRBV9 and TRBJ1-6; D is undetermined. This CDR3 has 15 residues. Trimming pared 3 bases from V and 9 bases from J, leaving 16 bases between. The germline V gene has CDR1 SGDLS and CDR2 YYNGEE. CDR3 loop: CASSEYGSGGSPLHF. The CDR3 DNA reads as TGTGCCAGCAGCGAGTACGGGTCCGGCGGTTCACCCCTCCACTTT.

V and J are TRBV2 and TRBJ1-2; D gene ambiguous. From germline, CDR1 is SNHLY and CDR2 FYNNEI. V lost 5 bases, J lost 10 bases, and 14 bases lay in between. The CDR3 is made up of 12 amino acids. The CDR3 reads CASSKGPVDYTF. The CDR3 DNA reads as TGTGCCAGCAGTAAAGGCCCGGTTGACTACACCTTC.

This clonotype was seen once. The V call is TRBV20-1, the J call TRBJ1-1; no firm D call. The CDR3 spans 13 residues. V was clipped by 5 bases and J by 3 bases, with 13 bases between them. The V gene's germline CDR1 is DFQATT and CDR2 SNEGSKA (reference sequence). The chain's CDR3 is CSAPREIDTEAFF. The CDR3 DNA follows: TGCAGTGCTCCTCGGGAAATTGACACTGAAGCTTTCTTT.

This clonotype was counted between two and nine times. The chain links TRBV11-2 to TRBJ2-3; no clear D gene. Trimming took off 1 base at V and 6 bases at J, with 17 bases between the two ends. The CDR3 consists of 16 residues. Germline loops: CDR1 SGHAT, CDR2 FQNNGV. As DNA, the CDR3 is TGTGCCAGCAGCTTAGCCACAACCGGTGCCCAGGATACGCAGTATTTT. It specifies CASSLATTGAQDTQYF.

This clonotype was detected only a few times. The chain carries TRBV7-2 and TRBJ2-3; either TRBD1 or TRBD2 may supply D (6 bases each). The CDR3 loop spans 17 amino acids. V was pared by 2 bases and J by 3 bases, with 18 bases between. The germline V gene has CDR1 SGHTA and CDR2 FQGNSA. CDR3 DNA: TGTGCCAGCAGCTTACTTGGTGCCGGGGGCGGGACAGATACGCAGTATTTT. Amino acids: CASSLLGAGGGTDTQYF. The entire variable domain, with the rest obtained from reference TRBV7-2 and TRBJ2-3, is as follows: GAGVSQSPSNKVTEKGKDVELRCDPISGHTALYWYRQSLGQGLEFLIYFQGNSAPDKSGLPSDRFSAERTGGSVSTLTIQRTQQEDSAVYLCASSLLGAGGGTDTQYFGPGTRLTVL.

This clonotype was seen only a few times. The chain recombines TRBV12-3 or TRBV12-4 with TRBJ1-6, with D unclear. This CDR3 spans 12 amino acids. Trimming cost V 0 bases and J 10 bases, with 4 bases left between them. The DNA for the CDR3 is TGTGCCAGCAGTTTAGCCGAGTCACCCCTCCACTTT. Residues: CASSLAESPLHF.

The chain joins TRBV7-9 to TRBJ2-2; possible D gene TRBD2, 5 bases. Germline CDR1 is SEHNR and CDR2 is FQNEAQ (reference sequence). The V and J ends lost 2 bases and 4 bases respectively, with 14 bases between them. CDR3 length equals 16 residues. CDR3 loop: CASSLSASPSTGELFF. In nucleotides, the CDR3 is TGTGCCAGCAGCTTATCCGCTAGCCCATCCACCGGGGAGCTGTTTTTT.

The sample holds a few counts of this clonotype. The chain is built from TRBV27 and TRBJ2-3, with TRBD1 matching over 9 bases. CDR3 size: 16 residues. CDR1 and CDR2 from the germline V gene are MNHEY and SMNVEV (reference sequence). V lost 1 base, J lost 1 base, and 3 bases stayed unmatched. This CDR3 reads CASSLFGQGRTDTQYF. Here the CDR3 DNA reads TGTGCCAGCAGTTTATTTGGACAGGGGCGCACAGATACGCAGTATTTT.

The chain joins TRBV5-1 to TRBJ2-1; 8 bases map to TRBD2. In germline, CDR1 is SGHRS, CDR2 YFSETQ. The CDR3 consists of 16 residues. The junction had 6 bases not matched to a gene; V was cut back by 4 bases and J by 0 bases. The CDR3 bases are TGCGCCAGCAGCCCCGACGCGGGGGGCTCCTACAATGAGCAGTTCTTC. This translates into CASSPDAGGSYNEQFF.

This clonotype was detected a few times. The chain is built from TRBV20-1 and TRBJ1-6, with a weak D call TRBD1 (5 bases). Germline CDR1 reads DFQATT; CDR2 reads SNEGSKA (reference sequence). This CDR3 has 13 amino acids. Deletions cut 1 base from V and 7 bases from J, with 8 bases between. Here the CDR3 reads CSARGDSNSPLHF. The CDR3 nucleotides read TGCAGTGCTAGAGGGGACTCAAATTCACCCCTCCACTTT.

Points on this clonotype: One end of the junction is discordant with germline, which a read error may explain. The chain links TRBV6-5 to TRBJ2-5, with D perhaps matching TRBD2 (6 bases). This CDR3 region has 14 residues. The germline CDR1 and CDR2 sequences are MNHEY and SVGAGI. The CDR3 DNA sequence: TGTGCCAGCAGTTGGGGGGACGGACAAGAGACTCAGTACTTC. This encodes CASSWGDGQETQYF.

The genes are TRBV24-1 and TRBJ2-5, with D perhaps TRBD2 (6 bases). CDR3 size: 15 residues. Trimming took off 10 bases at V and 2 bases at J, with 19 bases between the two ends. Germline CDR1 reads KGHDR; CDR2 reads SFDVKD. The CDR3 sequence: CATGAHTGTQETQYF. The CDR3 DNA sequence: TGTGCCACTGGGGCTCACACCGGGACTCAAGAGACCCAGTACTTC.

This clonotype was seen a handful of times. V gene TRBV7-2 combines with J gene TRBJ2-2; D ambiguous. The CDR3 contains 15 residues. Trimming removed 2 bases at V and 7 bases at J, with 14 bases between. Germline CDR1 is SGHTA and CDR2 is FQGNSA. The CDR3 reads CASSLWNPRVGELFF. The DNA of the CDR3 is TGTGCCAGCAGCTTATGGAATCCCCGTGTCGGGGAGCTGTTTTTT.

This clonotype was counted only a few times. The chain links TRBV5-1 to TRBJ2-1; D is unclear. CDR3 size: 13 residues. Per the germline V gene, CDR1 is SGHRS and CDR2 is YFSETQ. V was clipped by 4 bases and J by 8 bases, with 13 bases between them. The CDR3 reads CASSPDGLYEQFF. CDR3 DNA: TGCGCCAGCAGCCCGGACGGTTTATATGAGCAGTTCTTC.

This chain uses TRBV6-5 with TRBJ2-1, with TRBD2 matching 10 bases. This CDR3 contains 14 residues. Trimming removed 4 bases from V and 8 bases from J; junction bases left unmatched: 5. CDR1 MNHEY and CDR2 SVGAGI come from the germline V gene. CDR3 in amino acids: CASSLLAGADEQFF. Here the CDR3 DNA reads TGTGCCAGCAGTTTGCTAGCGGGGGCCGATGAGCAGTTCTTC.